This passage covers 20 T cell receptor beta chains from one sample sequenced in a study of blood T cells in healthy people across ages. Primers used in a second PCR of about 6 to 12 cycles were a sample-barcoded 5' primer and a J-beta primer mix. A single record per CDR3 protein comes from TCRdb applying MiXCR to the 5' RACE reads. This sample carries around 800,000 distinct CDR3 sequences, roughly 44% of them seen once, and the ten largest clones take roughly a fifth. Sequencing used blood. These receptor sequences come from a man aged 60 to 75 in good health.

J is TRBJ2-5 and V is TRBV27; 9 bases align to TRBD2. The germline V gene has CDR1 MNHEY and CDR2 SMNVEV (reference sequence). The CDR3 sequence is 16 residues long. Trimming removed 6 bases from V and 11 bases from J; junction bases left unmatched: 19. CDR3 bases: TGTGCCAGCAGCTCTCTTCTAGCGGGGAGTCTCAATGAGCAGTACTTC. Encoded protein: CASSSLLAGSLNEQYF.

V usage is TRBV20-1 and J usage is TRBJ2-7; 9 positions agree with TRBD2. V lost 2 bases and J lost 4; bases outside the gene matches: 9. Germline values: CDR1 DFQATT, CDR2 SNEGSKA (reference sequence). This CDR3 spans 15 amino acids. As DNA, the CDR3 is TGCAGTGCTAGAAAACTAGCGGGTGGGGGGTACGAGCAGTACTTC. Protein sequence: CSARKLAGGGYEQYF.

V gene TRBV27 combines with J gene TRBJ2-1; TRBD2 is a possible D gene (5 bases). Per germline, CDR1 MNHEY and CDR2 SMNVEV (reference sequence). This CDR3 has 12 residues. The V gene lost 10 bases and the J gene lost 3 bases, with 10 bases spanning the gap. The CDR3 nucleotides are TGTGCCACTCAGGACTTCTACAATGAGCAGTTCTTC. The encoded protein is CATQDFYNEQFF.

This clonotype was recorded many times. The V and J genes are TRBV20-1 and TRBJ2-5, with 10 bases matching TRBD1. The CDR3 loop spans 15 amino acids. V lost 3 bases and J lost 1; bases outside the gene matches: 5. Per the germline V gene, CDR1 is DFQATT and CDR2 is SNEGSKA (reference sequence). The CDR3, as DNA: TGCAGTGCTAGGTGGGACAGGGGCCCCCAAGAGACCCAGTACTTC. It yields the protein CSARWDRGPQETQYF.

Remarks on this clonotype: Being one base from a much bigger clone, this may be a read error. J is TRBJ2-5 and V is TRBV25-1; 8 bases are a match to TRBD1. This CDR3 contains 11 residues. Germline CDR1 is MGHDK and CDR2 is SYGVNS. V dropped 9 bases and J dropped 12; count of bases not matched to a gene: 9. This CDR3 is CARHDRGAEYF. The DNA for the CDR3 is TGTGCCAGACACGACAGGGGCGCGGAGTACTTC.

The chain has TRBV14 and TRBJ2-5, with 7 bases identical to TRBD2. From germline, CDR1 is SGHDN and CDR2 FVKESK. The CDR3 has 14 amino acids. Trimming removed 9 bases from V and 7 bases from J; junction bases left unmatched: 14. The DNA for the CDR3 is TGTGCCAGTTCCCCGGCCGGGGGGATCGGGACCCAGTACTTC. Its translation is CASSPAGGIGTQYF. Based on the CDR3 plus reference TRBV14 and TRBJ2-5, the full variable domain is EAGVTQFPSHSVIEKGQTVTLRCDPISGHDNLYWYRRVMGKEIKFLLHFVKESKQDESGMPNNRFLAERTGGTYSTLKVQPAELEDSGVYFCASSPAGGIGTQYFGPGTRLLVL.

The rearrangement links TRBV20-1 to TRBJ1-4; a possible D gene is TRBD1 (6 bases). CDR3 length equals 15 residues. Trimming removed 5 bases at V and 6 bases at J, with 19 bases between. CDR1 is DFQATT, CDR2 SNEGSKA, per germline (reference sequence). Here the CDR3 reads CSARSARGGDEKLFF. CDR3 DNA: TGCAGTGCTCGTTCTGCAAGGGGGGGAGATGAAAAACTGTTTTTT.

The chain is built from TRBV7-2 and TRBJ1-1; D is possibly TRBD1 (5 bases). V was trimmed by 5 bases and J by 9 bases, leaving 16 bases between them. The germline V gene has CDR1 SGHTA and CDR2 FQGNSA. The CDR3 loop spans 13 amino acids. DNA for the CDR3: TGTGCCAGCAGCCAGGGCGGCCGTCCCCAAGCTTTCTTT. Translated: CASSQGGRPQAFF.

This clonotype appeared a single time. The rearrangement joins TRBV6-2 or TRBV6-3 to TRBJ2-7; perhaps TRBD2 as D (6 bases). The CDR3 sequence is 15 residues long. The V gene lost 6 bases and the J gene lost 4 bases, with 19 bases spanning the gap. The germline V gene encodes CDR1 MNHEY and CDR2 SVGEGT. This CDR3 is CASSARGGAGYEQYF. The CDR3 DNA follows: TGTGCCAGCAGCGCTCGTGGAGGGGCAGGTTACGAGCAGTACTTC.

V is TRBV7-9 and J is TRBJ1-1, with D perhaps TRBD1 (5 bases). This CDR3 has 15 amino acids. The germline V gene encodes CDR1 SEHNR and CDR2 FQNEAQ (reference sequence). The V gene lost 1 base and the J gene lost 6 bases, with 15 bases spanning the gap. The CDR3 sequence is CASSLVEGPSPEAFF. As DNA, the CDR3 is TGTGCCAGCAGCTTAGTGGAGGGGCCATCCCCTGAAGCTTTCTTT.

The rearrangement uses TRBV6-2 or TRBV6-3 and TRBJ2-5; TRBD2 matches 10 bases. The J call is in doubt because the DNA end fits TRBJ2-7 better. CDR1 and CDR2 (germline): MNHEY, SVGEGT. The CDR3 length is 14 residues. As DNA, the CDR3 is TGTGCCACTAGCGGAGCGGGGGGGCCCTACGAGCAGTACTTC. Amino acid sequence: CATSGAGGPYEQYF.

The genes are TRBV2 and TRBJ2-7; perhaps D is TRBD1 or TRBD2 (5 bases each). V dropped 10 bases and J dropped 3 bases, with 19 bases sitting between them. The germline CDR1 and CDR2 sequences are SNHLY and FYNNEI. The CDR3 is 14 residues long. CDR3 loop: CATSIIGANYEQYF. In nucleotides, the CDR3 is TGTGCCACGTCGATAATCGGGGCTAACTACGAGCAGTACTTC.

This clonotype was counted between two and nine times. V gene TRBV7-9 combines with J gene TRBJ1-1; D not resolved. The V gene lost 5 bases and the J gene lost 6 bases, with 10 bases spanning the gap. The CDR3 is made up of 12 amino acids. The germline V gene has CDR1 SEHNR and CDR2 FQNEAQ (reference sequence). The CDR3 loop is CASSALGAEAFF. In nucleotides, the CDR3 is TGTGCCAGCAGCGCCCTCGGCGCTGAAGCTTTCTTT.

Only a few counts were recorded for this clonotype. The gene calls are TRBV20-1 and TRBJ2-1; 12 bases align to TRBD2. Germline CDR1 DFQATT, CDR2 SNEGSKA (reference sequence). This CDR3 is 14 amino acids long. The V gene end was trimmed by 3 bases and the J gene end by 9 bases; junction bases not matched to a gene: 6. CDR3 residues: CSARRLAGVGEQFF. The CDR3, as DNA: TGCAGTGCTAGGAGACTAGCGGGGGTTGGTGAGCAGTTCTTC.

In this sample, this clonotype turned up a few times. The CDR3 nucleotides read TGTGCCAGCAGTTACGACGGATCCACAGATACGCAGTATTTT. Its protein product is CASSYDGSTDTQYF. V usage is TRBV6-2 or TRBV6-3 and J usage is TRBJ2-3; D is unresolved. CDR3 length: 14 residues. Trimming removed 2 bases at V and 2 bases at J, with 8 bases between. Germline CDR1 MNHEY, CDR2 SVGEGT.

This clonotype was found a few times. The gene calls are TRBV27 and TRBJ2-5; D may correspond to TRBD1 or TRBD2 (5 bases each). Germline V CDR1 and CDR2: MNHEY, SMNVEV (reference sequence). The CDR3 covers 17 residues. V shed 5 bases and J shed 5 bases, with 24 bases lying between them. The DNA of the CDR3 is TGTGCCAGCAGTATCCGACCAGGGAGAAAAAGTGTTGAGACCCAGTACTTC. Translated: CASSIRPGRKSVETQYF.

A single count supports this clonotype. The junction and the germline gene differ at one end; a read error may be behind it. J is TRBJ1-2 and V is TRBV27; 9 nucleotides match TRBD1. The germline V gene has CDR1 MNHEY and CDR2 SMNVEV (reference sequence). The CDR3 runs 14 residues. CDR3 amino acids: CVSSLSQGADGYTF. CDR3 in DNA: TGTGTCAGCAGTTTATCACAGGGGGCGGATGGCTACACCTTC.

This clonotype has just a few counts. This chain connects TRBV9 to TRBJ2-7; D assignment may be TRBD1 or TRBD2 (6 bases each). V was pared by 4 bases and J by 3 bases, with 14 bases between. CDR1 SGDLS and CDR2 YYNGEE come from the germline V gene. This CDR3 region has 14 residues. CDR3 bases: TGTGCCAGCAGCCTCGGAGGGGACAACTACGAGCAGTACTTC. Its translation is CASSLGGDNYEQYF.

As for this clonotype: A much larger clonotype is one base distant, so this may be a read error. The chain couples TRBV7-6 to TRBJ2-1; D unresolved. Per the germline V gene, CDR1 is SGHVS and CDR2 is FNYEAQ. Trimming took 1 base from V and 7 from J, leaving 11 bases between them. The CDR3 sequence is 14 residues long. The CDR3 sequence is CASSLEADDNEQFF. The CDR3 nucleotides read TGTGCCAGCAGCTTAGAGGCGGATGATAATGAGCAGTTCTTC.

This chain connects TRBV5-1 to TRBJ1-6, with 8 bases lining up with TRBD1. The germline gives CDR1 SGHRS, CDR2 YFSETQ. Germline trimming cut 3 bases from V and 12 bases from J; bases unmatched to any gene: 14. The CDR3 has 16 residues. Here the CDR3 reads CASSWKDRAPEVPLHF. The CDR3 region has the DNA TGCGCCAGCAGCTGGAAGGACAGGGCTCCGGAGGTACCCCTCCACTTT.